The rows below give T cell receptor beta chains drawn from one sample of a study of OX40 agonist ivuxolimab in advanced cancers. Sequencing was performed with immunoSEQ multiplex PCR; in TCRdb, only in-frame clones are kept and a portion is missing. The sample contains approximately 35,000 clones, around 92% of which appear only once. The specimen was CD4+ or CD8+ T cells sorted from blood, collected in a trial of the OX40 agonist ivuxolimab. All receptors come from an adult with an advanced solid tumor such as melanoma, head and neck, liver or kidney cancer. The CDR3 runs from the conserved cysteine through the conserved F or W. Each record gives: V gene, D gene, J gene, clone size, CDR3 DNA, CDR3 protein. A D gene is named only where the DNA matches it firmly. Only some rows state a clone size, as once, few, many or a class for expanded clones.

TRBV6-5	-	TRBJ1-2	-	TGTGCCAGCGTCCCCTCCTACAGGGCTAACTATGGCTACACCTTC	CASVPSYRANYGYTF
TRBV2	-	TRBJ2-7	once	TGTGCCAGCACGCAGAATCCGAGCGCCTACGAGCAGTACTTC	CASTQNPSAYEQYF
TRBV27	-	TRBJ2-2	-	TGTGCCAGCAGTTTTACAAGCGCCGGGGAGCTGTTTTTT	CASSFTSAGELFF
TRBV27	-	TRBJ2-7	once	TGTGCCAGCAGCCAAACCGGCCCTAGCGTTGAAGAGCAGTACTTC	CASSQTGPSVEEQYF
TRBV6-1	-	TRBJ1-1	-	TGTGCCAGCATTATCTCAGGGAGAGGACCTGAAGCTTTCTTT	CASIISGRGPEAFF
TRBV27	-	TRBJ1-1	-	TGTGCCAGCAGTTTAACATCATTTGGGGGGGGGACTGAAGCTTTCTTT	CASSLTSFGGGTEAFF
TRBV4-2	TRBD1	TRBJ2-7	-	TGTGCCAGCAGCCAAGAACTAACGGGACAGGGCTACGAGCAGTACTTC	CASSQELTGQGYEQYF
TRBV28	TRBD2	TRBJ2-1	once	TGTGCCAGCAGTTTAGGGTCCGCTAGCGGCTCCTACAATGAGCAGTTCTTC	CASSLGSASGSYNEQFF
TRBV27	-	TRBJ2-2	-	TGTGCCAGCAGTTTATCGGGCGGTTCCGGGGAGCTGTTTTTT	CASSLSGGSGELFF
TRBV27	-	TRBJ2-7	-	TGTGCCAGCAGTTTAAGGGGCAGGGCCCCTCTCGAGCAGTACTTC	CASSLRGRAPLEQYF
TRBV19	TRBD2	TRBJ2-1	-	TGTGCCAGTAGTTCCCGGGGTAGCGGGAGGGGGAATTACAATGAGCAGTTCTTC	CASSSRGSGRGNYNEQFF
TRBV29-1	-	TRBJ2-7	-	TGCAGCGTTGAAGTTTCCTACGAGCAGTACTTC	CSVEVSYEQYF
TRBV27	-	TRBJ1-2	-	TGTGCCAGCAGTTTCAGGGGTGCAGGCGGCTACACCTTC	CASSFRGAGGYTF
TRBV19	TRBD1	TRBJ2-4	once	TGTGCCAGTAGTATGATGACAGGGGGCGCGAATTACTTC	CASSMMTGGANYF
TRBV9	-	TRBJ2-7	-	TGTGCCAGCAGCGTAGCTAGAGGTTCCGAGCAGTACTTC	CASSVARGSEQYF
TRBV2	-	TRBJ2-6	-	TGTGCCAGCAGTGAAGCCCCGGGGCTCGGGGCCAACGTCCTGACTTTC	CASSEAPGLGANVLTF
TRBV28	TRBD2	TRBJ2-2	-	TGTGCCAGCAGTTTTACACTAGCGGGTATATCGGTCGGGGAGCTGTTTTTT	CASSFTLAGISVGELFF
TRBV7-6	-	TRBJ1-1	-	TGTGCCAGCAGCTTAGAGGGGTTGATGAACACTGAAGCTTTCTTT	CASSLEGLMNTEAFF
TRBV7-9	-	TRBJ1-4	-	TGTGCCAGCAGCCCAATGGGACCGAGTAATGAAAAACTGTTTTTT	CASSPMGPSNEKLFF
TRBV5-4	-	TRBJ1-1	-	TGTGCCAGCAGCTTGGGGCTGCTGTACGAGATGAACACTGAAGCTTTCTTT	CASSLGLLYEMNTEAFF
TRBV9	TRBD1	TRBJ1-4	-	TGTGCCAGCAGCGTAGACCGGGACAGGGGAGAAAAACTGTTTTTT	CASSVDRDRGEKLFF
TRBV19	TRBD1	TRBJ2-7	-	TGTGCCAGTATTGGGGGACAGGGGTACGAGCAGTACTTC	CASIGGQGYEQYF
TRBV4-3	-	TRBJ2-2	-	TGCGCCAGCAGCCCTGGGGAACCCACCGGGGAGCTGTTTTTT	CASSPGEPTGELFF
TRBV9	-	TRBJ2-2	-	TGTGCCAGCAGCGTAGGCGACACCGGGGAGCTGTTTTTT	CASSVGDTGELFF
TRBV11-1	-	TRBJ2-7	-	TGTGCCAGCAGCTGGGAACAGTCCTACGAGCAGTACTTC	CASSWEQSYEQYF
TRBV14	-	TRBJ2-1	-	TGTGCCAGCAGCCAAGTTTGGCCAAGAGAACATGAGCAGTTCTTC	CASSQVWPREHEQFF
TRBV10-3	TRBD1	TRBJ2-3	-	TGTGCCATCTCAGGACAGGTCCGTCTTCACACAGATACGCAGTATTTT	CAISGQVRLHTDTQYF
TRBV27	-	TRBJ1-1	-	TGTGCCAGCAGTCCCGGGACCGTGACTGAAGCTTTCTTT	CASSPGTVTEAFF
TRBV6-5	TRBD2	TRBJ2-7	-	TGTGCCAGCAGTTTGGGACTAGCGGGAGGGCCGGGGGAGCAGTACTTC	CASSLGLAGGPGEQYF
TRBV2	-	TRBJ2-1	-	TGTGCCAGCAGTCACAGGGGGGGGATCTTATATGAGCAGTTCTTC	CASSHRGGILYEQFF
TRBV28	-	TRBJ1-1	once	TGTGCCAGCCATCAACCTCCCGGGGGAGACGAAGCTTTCTTT	CASHQPPGGDEAFF
TRBV27	TRBD1	TRBJ2-7	-	TGTGCCAGCAGTTCCATTATGTCGGGCAGGGGGCGTAAATACGAGCAGTACTTC	CASSSIMSGRGRKYEQYF
TRBV7-8	TRBD1	TRBJ1-1	-	TGTGCCAGCAGCGAGCCGGGACAGGGGGACACTGAAGCTTTCTTT	CASSEPGQGDTEAFF
TRBV27	TRBD2	TRBJ2-7	-	TGTGCCAGCAGTGATAGCGGGAGTCGCGACGAGCAGTACTTC	CASSDSGSRDEQYF
TRBV28	-	TRBJ1-5	-	TGTGCCAGCAGTACTCGAGGGGAGGGGGATCAGCCCCAGCATTTT	CASSTRGEGDQPQHF
TRBV7-9	TRBD2	TRBJ2-7	few	TGTGCCAGCGAGGGACTAGCGGGAGTCTACGAGCAGTACTTC	CASEGLAGVYEQYF
TRBV10-2	-	TRBJ1-1	-	TGCGCCACCGCAGACGGGCAGAACACTGAAGCTTTCTTT	CATADGQNTEAFF
TRBV7-9	-	TRBJ2-7	-	TGTGCCAGCAGCTCCCCAGTGGGAGTTCGCTACGAGCAGTACTTC	CASSSPVGVRYEQYF
TRBV9	TRBD2	TRBJ2-3	once	TGTGCCAGCAGTGCAAGCGGGGCTTCTAGCACAGATACGCAGTATTTT	CASSASGASSTDTQYF
TRBV4-3	-	TRBJ1-4	-	TGCGCCAGCAGCCAAGTTTTGGCGGACTTTAATGAAAAACTGTTTTTT	CASSQVLADFNEKLFF